Each of the 11 T cell receptor beta chains below was sequenced from the same sample in a study of blood T cell repertoires in COVID-19. Sequencing was performed with immunoSEQ multiplex PCR; in TCRdb, only in-frame clones are kept and a portion is missing. The sample records some 320,000 clones, over 85% being singletons. Sequencing used PBMCs or T cells enriched from blood (not recorded which). The receptors were gathered from a woman aged 45-65 years who had been exposed to COVID-19.

The chain couples TRBV27 to TRBJ1-6; TRBD1 matches at 11 bases. Trimming took 7 bases from V and 10 from J; bases not matched to a gene: 9. The germline V gene has CDR1 MNHEY and CDR2 SMNVEV (reference sequence). The CDR3 contains 15 residues. The CDR3 reads CASTDRDRGFSPLHF. Written as DNA, the CDR3 is TGTGCCAGCACCGACCGGGACAGGGGGTTCTCACCCCTCCACTTT.

The chain carries TRBV5-5 and TRBJ1-4, with TRBD1 matching 8 bases. The germline V gene encodes CDR1 SGHKS and CDR2 YYEKEE (reference sequence). The CDR3 loop spans 17 amino acids. With 0 bases clipped from V and 0 bases from J, the junction kept 4 bases outside the gene matches. In DNA, the CDR3 is TGTGCCAGCAGCTTGGGAACAGGGGGAGCAACTAATGAAAAACTGTTTTTT. As protein: CASSLGTGGATNEKLFF.

This sequence joins TRBV13 and TRBJ1-3; D gene uncertain. V lost 5 bases, J lost 4 bases, and 9 bases lay in between. Germline V CDR1 and CDR2: PRHDT, FYEKMQ (reference sequence). The CDR3 runs to 13 residues. The DNA of the CDR3 is TGTGCCAGCAGCAGAGACACAGGAAACACCATATATTTT. Its translation is CASSRDTGNTIYF.

This clone was detected once. The chain combines TRBV18 with TRBJ2-1; weak D call: TRBD2 (5 bases). This CDR3 comprises 13 residues. V dropped 0 bases and J dropped 8 bases, with 8 bases sitting between them. Per germline, CDR1 KGHSH and CDR2 LQKENI. CDR3 protein: CASSPPVGDEQFF. For the CDR3, the DNA is TGTGCCAGCTCACCACCGGTCGGGGATGAGCAGTTCTTC. The full variable domain, its missing parts supplied by reference TRBV18 and TRBJ2-1, is NAGVMQNPRHLVRRRGQEARLRCSPMKGHSHVYWYRQLPEEGLKFMVYLQKENIIDESGMPKERFSAEFPKEGPSILRIQQVVRGDSAAYFCASSPPVGDEQFFGPGTRLTVL.

The chain is built from TRBV27 and TRBJ2-7; TRBD1 might be the D (5 bases). Germline CDR1 MNHEY, CDR2 SMNVEV (reference sequence). Trimming took off 0 bases at V and 3 bases at J, with 12 bases between the two ends. CDR3 size: 15 residues. CDR3 region: CASSLSGAQDYEQYF. DNA for the CDR3: TGTGCCAGCAGTTTATCAGGGGCTCAGGACTACGAGCAGTACTTC.

V and J are TRBV19 and TRBJ1-2, with D tentatively TRBD1 (5 bases). The CDR3 consists of 14 residues. CDR1 and CDR2 (germline): LNHDA, SQIVND (reference sequence). V was clipped by 3 bases and J by 6 bases, with 14 bases between them. CDR3 residues: CASSIWQGRDGYTF. The CDR3 nucleotides are TGTGCCAGTAGTATCTGGCAGGGTAGAGATGGCTACACCTTC.

The V gene is TRBV3-1 (or the pseudogene TRBV3-2), the J gene TRBJ2-7; tentatively, D is TRBD2 (5 bases). The CDR3 runs to 14 residues. Between the trimmed V and J ends, which lost 4 bases and 6 bases, there was a span of 16 bases. Germline V gives CDR1 LGHDT, CDR2 YNNKEL (reference sequence). The CDR3 spells CASSPPGGWGEQYF. The CDR3 DNA reads as TGTGCCAGCAGCCCGCCCGGCGGGTGGGGCGAGCAGTACTTC.

V gene TRBV4-1 combines with J gene TRBJ1-2; TRBD1 is a possible D gene (5 bases). The CDR3 loop spans 21 amino acids. Between the trimmed V and J ends, which lost 0 bases and 8 bases, there was a span of 34 bases. CDR1 and CDR2 (germline): MGHRA, YSYEKL. CDR3 sequence reads: CASSQDWGKDPFMAFGRGYTF. CDR3 bases: TGCGCCAGCAGCCAAGATTGGGGCAAAGACCCGTTTATGGCCTTTGGGCGCGGCTACACCTTC.

The table lists this clone with a few counts. This chain joins TRBV4-1 and TRBJ2-1; 10 nucleotides match TRBD2. Germline loops: CDR1 MGHRA, CDR2 YSYEKL. Unmatched junction bases numbered 12, after V lost 1 base and J lost 3 bases. The CDR3 sequence is 19 residues long. The CDR3 DNA is TGCGCCAGCAGCCAAGCCCACAGCTCAGCGGGGGGGAACTACAATGAGCAGTTCTTC. Encoded protein: CASSQAHSSAGGNYNEQFF.

Here the CDR3 reads CAWSAGTALSYNEQFF. In DNA form, the CDR3 reads TGTGCCTGGAGCGCCGGGACAGCCTTATCCTACAATGAGCAGTTCTTC. The gene calls are TRBV30 and TRBJ2-1, with 7 bases matching TRBD1. Germline CDR1 and CDR2: GTSNPN and SVGIG (reference sequence). This CDR3 contains 16 residues. With V trimmed by 3 bases and J by 1 base, 9 bases remained unmatched.

The chain links TRBV5-1 to TRBJ1-1; 11 bases are a match to TRBD1. Germline V gene lookup returns CDR1 SGHRS and CDR2 YFSETQ. The CDR3 extends over 15 amino acids. The junction had 9 bases not matched to a gene; V was cut back by 4 bases and J by 7 bases. The CDR3 nucleotides are TGCGCCAGCAGCATATACCGGGACAGGGGGGATGAAGCTTTCTTT. Its translation: CASSIYRDRGDEAFF.